The next 16 T cell receptor beta chains were all read from a single sample in a study of post-analysis software for immune sequencing data. Each TCR beta cDNA library carried unique molecular identifiers. TCRdb reprocessed the PCR reads with MiXCR, giving one entry per CDR3 protein. Altogether hundreds of thousands of distinct CDR3 sequences are present, 59% being singletons, with the ten largest covering 11%. Study-wide findings and caveats: Five or six TRBV segments (TRBV5-6, TRBV5-1 and TRBV20-1 among them) occurred more frequently in patients than in controls.

For these receptors, no antigen is known. Sequenced input: blood. These TCRs come from a girl between 2 and 10 years old with multiple sclerosis.

V usage is TRBV7-9 and J usage is TRBJ1-2; D not resolved. Trimming cost V 6 bases and J 3 bases, with 17 bases left between them. The CDR3 is 15 amino acids. Per germline, CDR1 SEHNR and CDR2 FQNEAQ (reference sequence). CDR3 protein: CASSQDGVSYYGYTF. DNA for the CDR3: TGTGCCAGCAGTCAAGACGGCGTAAGTTACTATGGCTACACCTTC. Supplemented by reference TRBV7-9 and TRBJ1-2, the full variable domain reads DTGVSQNPRHKITKRGQNVTFRCDPISEHNRLYWYRQTLGQGPEFLTYFQNEAQLEKSRLLSDRFSAERPKGSFSTLEIQRTEQGDSAMYLCASSQDGVSYYGYTFGSGTRLTVV.

The chain combines TRBV7-2 with TRBJ2-1; D perhaps matches TRBD1 (6 bases). Trimming took 8 bases from V and 4 from J, leaving 15 bases between them. This CDR3 is built from 14 residues. Germline V gives CDR1 SGHTA, CDR2 FQGNSA. CDR3: CASQGMGAYNEQFF. CDR3 bases: TGTGCCAGCCAGGGGATGGGGGCTTACAATGAGCAGTTCTTC. Looking up the rest from reference TRBV7-2 and TRBJ2-1 gives the full variable domain: GAGVSQSPSNKVTEKGKDVELRCDPISGHTALYWYRQSLGQGLEFLIYFQGNSAPDKSGLPSDRFSAERTGGSVSTLTIQRTQQEDSAVYLCASQGMGAYNEQFFGPGTRLTVL.

This chain links TRBV4-3 with TRBJ2-1, with D tentatively TRBD2 (6 bases). CDR1 and CDR2 (germline): LGHNA, YSLEER. This CDR3 is 19 amino acids long. The V gene lost 1 base and the J gene lost 0 bases, with 19 bases spanning the gap. CDR3 nucleotides: TGCGCCAGCAGCCAAGGGGTGGGGGGAAACCCTAGCTCCTACAATGAGCAGTTCTTC. Amino acids: CASSQGVGGNPSSYNEQFF.

This clonotype was picked up one time. The rearrangement links TRBV5-1 to TRBJ2-1; D perhaps matches TRBD2 (5 bases). Trimming stripped 1 base from V and 0 bases from J, with 14 bases between. The CDR3 sequence is 17 residues long. Germline lookup yields CDR1 SGHRS and CDR2 YFSETQ. CDR3 protein: CASSLFYAGSSYNEQFF. CDR3 nucleotides: TGCGCCAGCAGCTTGTTTTATGCGGGTAGCTCCTACAATGAGCAGTTCTTC.

This clonotype was observed a single time. The V call is TRBV12-3 or TRBV12-4, the J call TRBJ1-5; TRBD1 aligns across 9 bases. V shed 5 bases, J shed 4 bases, and the junction held 12 bases outside the gene matches. The CDR3 extends over 17 amino acids. In DNA, the CDR3 is TGTGCCAGCAGTGCCACAGGGGGCGGAATAAGTAATCAGCCCCAGCATTTT. This sequence encodes CASSATGGGISNQPQHF.

V gene TRBV29-1 combines with J gene TRBJ2-5; D is perhaps TRBD2 (7 bases). Germline-derived CDR1 and CDR2 are SQVTM and ANQGSEA. Trimming removed 1 base at V and 3 bases at J, with 12 bases between. This CDR3 comprises 14 residues. CDR3 amino acids: CSVEGGGREETQYF. The CDR3 DNA reads TGCAGCGTTGAAGGAGGGGGGAGGGAAGAGACCCAGTACTTC.

This clonotype has just one count. This sequence joins TRBV5-6 and TRBJ2-3, with 8 bases fitting TRBD1. CDR3 size: 15 residues. Germline CDR1 is SGHDT and CDR2 is YYEEEE. Trimming removed 3 bases from V and 0 bases from J; junction bases left unmatched: 3. The CDR3 sequence: CASSWGQASTDTQYF. As DNA, the CDR3 is TGTGCCAGCAGCTGGGGACAGGCGAGCACAGATACGCAGTATTTT.

This chain links TRBV10-3 with TRBJ2-5; D perhaps matches TRBD2 (5 bases). Germline-derived CDR1 and CDR2 are ENHRY and SYGVKD. With 2 bases removed from V and 1 base from J, the gap between germline ends came to 11 bases. The CDR3 is 15 amino acids. The CDR3 region is CAISENREPQETQYF. In nucleotides, the CDR3 is TGTGCCATCAGTGAGAACCGGGAACCCCAAGAGACCCAGTACTTC.

Only a few counts were recorded for this clonotype. The chain couples TRBV28 to TRBJ2-1, with a possible D match to TRBD2 (6 bases). The V and J ends lost 3 bases and 6 bases respectively, with 9 bases between them. CDR1 and CDR2 (germline): MDHEN, SYDVKM. The CDR3 extends over 13 amino acids. The CDR3, as DNA: TGTGCCAGCAGTTTGGAGGGAATCAATGAGCAGTTCTTC. Protein product: CASSLEGINEQFF.

V gene TRBV7-6 combines with J gene TRBJ2-3; 8 bases line up with TRBD1. The CDR3 loop spans 16 amino acids. The germline gives CDR1 SGHVS, CDR2 FNYEAQ. V shed 5 bases and J 1 base; nucleotides not matched to a gene: 8. DNA for the CDR3: TGTGCCAGCAGCGCTAAGACAGGGGACGGCACAGATACGCAGTATTTT. Protein product: CASSAKTGDGTDTQYF.

CDR3 DNA: TGTGCCAGCAGTTTAGAATTCGGGGACAGGGACTACGAGCAGTACTTC. Its translation is CASSLEFGDRDYEQYF. The chain recombines TRBV27 with TRBJ2-7; TRBD1 matches at 9 bases. V shed 2 bases and J 3 bases; nucleotides not matched to a gene: 8. Looked up from germline, CDR1 is MNHEY and CDR2 is SMNVEV (reference sequence). This CDR3 region has 16 residues.

The J gene is TRBJ1-4, the V gene TRBV29-1; no firm D call. V was trimmed by 7 bases and J by 5 bases, leaving 5 bases between them. There are 10 residues in the CDR3. Germline CDR1 reads SQVTM; CDR2 reads ANQGSEA. The CDR3 region is CSGGNEKLFF. The DNA of the CDR3 is TGCAGCGGCGGCAATGAAAAACTGTTTTTT.

This chain connects TRBV5-4 to TRBJ1-1; D ambiguous. The CDR3 contains 13 residues. Germline CDR1 and CDR2: SGHNT and YYREEE (reference sequence). The V end lost 0 bases, the J end lost 5 bases, and 8 bases lay between the germline ends. CDR3 nucleotide sequence: TGTGCCAGCAGCTTGGGGCAGAGGACTGAAGCTTTCTTT. This gives the protein CASSLGQRTEAFF.

The rearrangement joins TRBV10-2 to TRBJ2-3; 7 bases map to TRBD2. The germline CDR1 and CDR2 sequences are WSHSY and SAAADI. The V gene end was trimmed by 10 bases and the J gene end by 1 base; junction bases not matched to a gene: 5. The CDR3 extends over 13 amino acids. The CDR3 is CAISSGGTDTQYF. The CDR3 nucleotides read TGCGCCATCTCAAGCGGGGGCACAGATACGCAGTATTTT.

The chain has TRBV20-1 and TRBJ2-1, with unresolved D. The CDR3 is 13 residues long. Per germline, CDR1 DFQATT and CDR2 SNEGSKA (reference sequence). Trimming removed 8 bases from V and 0 bases from J, with 11 bases in between. The CDR3 nucleotides read TGCAGTTCGTTTTCGGACTCCTACAATGAGCAGTTCTTC. It codes for CSSFSDSYNEQFF.

V usage is TRBV7-2 and J usage is TRBJ2-3; D gene ambiguous. Germline V CDR1 and CDR2: SGHTA, FQGNSA. CDR3 size: 17 residues. The V gene lost 2 bases and the J gene lost 1 base, with 16 bases spanning the gap. Here the CDR3 reads CASSLPRTAEGTDTQYF. The CDR3 DNA reads as TGTGCCAGCAGCTTACCCCGAACCGCAGAAGGCACAGATACGCAGTATTTT.